The TCR beta chain under discussion was sequenced for a study of cytomegalovirus exposure and HLA in healthy donors. Germline CDR1 and CDR2: MDHEN and SYDVKM. The CDR3 has 12 amino acids. Trimming left V 10 bases short and J 7 bases short, with 16 bases between. Researchers ran the PCR with 60 Vbeta and 13 Jbeta primers. Clones were sequenced by immunoSEQ multiplex PCR, and TCRdb holds only the in-frame ones, with some missing. This table lists 75,000 to 100,000 clones. Material: PBMCs. This TCR was recovered from a woman in her sixties in good health and CMV-seronegative. The rearrangement joins TRBV28 to TRBJ1-2; no definite D call. CDR3 residues: CAIPAGGVGYTF. The CDR3 DNA sequence: TGTGCCATACCTGCGGGTGGAGTTGGCTACACCTTC.